The table lists the clone carrying this T cell receptor beta chain with a count of one. This sample is part of a study of blood T cell repertoires in COVID-19. As for the study in general: PBMCs, B-cell-depleted T cells, or T cells provided the cDNA or gDNA that made up the material.

The CDR3 extends over 16 amino acids. The V gene's germline CDR1 is SGHDT and CDR2 YYEEEE. The V and J ends lost 1 base and 0 bases, in that order; junction bases with no gene match: 6. Here immunoSEQ multiplex PCR was the method, and the copy in TCRdb shows in-frame clones only, minus some. The sample has over 140,000 clones, roughly 85% seen once. This sequence was found in a woman aged 50 to 65 who had recovered from COVID-19. The chain recombines TRBV5-6 with TRBJ1-1; 7 nucleotides line up with TRBD1. Material for sequencing was PBMCs or T cells enriched from blood (not recorded which). The CDR3 loop reads CASSLSPQGMNTEAFF. The CDR3 DNA is TGTGCCAGCAGCTTGTCCCCACAGGGGATGAACACTGAAGCTTTCTTT.